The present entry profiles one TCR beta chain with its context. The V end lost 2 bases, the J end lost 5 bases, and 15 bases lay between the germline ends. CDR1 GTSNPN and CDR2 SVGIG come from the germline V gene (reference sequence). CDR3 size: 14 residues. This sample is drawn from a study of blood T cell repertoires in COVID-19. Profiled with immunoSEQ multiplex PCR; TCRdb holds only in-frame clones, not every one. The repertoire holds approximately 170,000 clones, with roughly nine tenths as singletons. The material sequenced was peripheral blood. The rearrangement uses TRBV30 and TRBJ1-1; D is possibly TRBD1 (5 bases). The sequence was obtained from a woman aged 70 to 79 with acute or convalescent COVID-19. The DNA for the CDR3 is TGTGCCTGGAGTTGGGGTGGGGGGTGGACTGAAGCTTTCTTT. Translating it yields CAWSWGGGWTEAFF.